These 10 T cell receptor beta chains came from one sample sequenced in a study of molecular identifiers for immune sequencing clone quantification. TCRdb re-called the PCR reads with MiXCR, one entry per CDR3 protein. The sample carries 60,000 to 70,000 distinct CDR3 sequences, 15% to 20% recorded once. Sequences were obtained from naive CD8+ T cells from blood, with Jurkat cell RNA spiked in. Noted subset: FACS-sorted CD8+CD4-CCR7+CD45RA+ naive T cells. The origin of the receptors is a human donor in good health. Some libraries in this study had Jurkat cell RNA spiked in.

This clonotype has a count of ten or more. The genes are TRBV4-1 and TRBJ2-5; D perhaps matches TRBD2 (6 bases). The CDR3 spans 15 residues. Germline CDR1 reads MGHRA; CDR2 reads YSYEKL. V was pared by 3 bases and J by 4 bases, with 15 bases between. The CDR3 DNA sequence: TGCGCCAGCAGCCAGTGGGGCGGGGTTTCAGAGACCCAGTACTTC. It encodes CASSQWGGVSETQYF.

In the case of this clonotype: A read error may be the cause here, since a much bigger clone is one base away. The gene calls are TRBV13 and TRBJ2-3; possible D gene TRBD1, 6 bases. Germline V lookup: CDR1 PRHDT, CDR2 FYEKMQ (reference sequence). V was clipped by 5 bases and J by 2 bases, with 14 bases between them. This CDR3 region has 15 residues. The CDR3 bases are TGTGCCAGCAGCCTCCGGGACACGGACACAGATACGCAGTATTTT. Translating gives CASSLRDTDTDTQYF.

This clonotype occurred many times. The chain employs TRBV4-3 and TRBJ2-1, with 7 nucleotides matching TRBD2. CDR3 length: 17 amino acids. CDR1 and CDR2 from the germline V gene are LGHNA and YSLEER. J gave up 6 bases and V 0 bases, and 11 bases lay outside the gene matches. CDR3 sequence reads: CASSQEEPSGAGNEQFF. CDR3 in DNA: TGCGCCAGCAGCCAAGAAGAGCCTAGCGGTGCTGGCAATGAGCAGTTCTTC.

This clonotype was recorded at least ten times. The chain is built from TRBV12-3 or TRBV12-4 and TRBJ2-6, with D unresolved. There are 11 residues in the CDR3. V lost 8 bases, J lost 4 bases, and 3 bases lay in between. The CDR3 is CASGGANVLTF. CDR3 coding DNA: TGTGCCAGCGGGGGGGCCAACGTCCTGACTTTC.

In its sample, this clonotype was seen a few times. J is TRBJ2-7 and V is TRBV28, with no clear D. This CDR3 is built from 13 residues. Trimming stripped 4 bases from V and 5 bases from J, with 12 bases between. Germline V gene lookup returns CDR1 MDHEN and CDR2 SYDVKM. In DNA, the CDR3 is TGTGCCAGCAGTTCGCCCTACCTCCACGAGCAGTACTTC. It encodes CASSSPYLHEQYF.

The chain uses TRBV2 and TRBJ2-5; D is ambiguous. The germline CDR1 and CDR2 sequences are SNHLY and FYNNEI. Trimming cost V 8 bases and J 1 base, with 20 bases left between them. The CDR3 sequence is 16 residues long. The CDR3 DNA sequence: TGTGCCAGCGGCCCAACGACAACACAAATCCAAGAGACCCAGTACTTC. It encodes CASGPTTTQIQETQYF.

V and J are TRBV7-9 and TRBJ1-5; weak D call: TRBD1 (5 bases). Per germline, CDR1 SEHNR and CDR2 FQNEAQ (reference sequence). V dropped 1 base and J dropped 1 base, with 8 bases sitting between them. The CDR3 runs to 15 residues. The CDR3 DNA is TGTGCCAGCAGCTTAGTGGGGGACAGCAATCAGCCCCAGCATTTT. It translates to CASSLVGDSNQPQHF.

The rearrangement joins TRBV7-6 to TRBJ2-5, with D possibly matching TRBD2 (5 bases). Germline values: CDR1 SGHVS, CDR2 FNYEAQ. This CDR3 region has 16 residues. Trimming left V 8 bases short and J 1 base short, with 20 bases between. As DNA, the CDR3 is TGTGCCAGCGGCTCCTTTCAGCAGGAGGCCCAAGAGACCCAGTACTTC. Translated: CASGSFQQEAQETQYF.

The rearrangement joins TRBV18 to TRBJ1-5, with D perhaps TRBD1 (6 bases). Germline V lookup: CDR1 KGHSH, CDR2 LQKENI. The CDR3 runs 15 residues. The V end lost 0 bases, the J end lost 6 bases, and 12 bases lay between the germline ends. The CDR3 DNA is TGTGCCAGCTCACCACCTCCAGGGGAGAGTCAGCCCCAGCATTTT. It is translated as CASSPPPGESQPQHF.

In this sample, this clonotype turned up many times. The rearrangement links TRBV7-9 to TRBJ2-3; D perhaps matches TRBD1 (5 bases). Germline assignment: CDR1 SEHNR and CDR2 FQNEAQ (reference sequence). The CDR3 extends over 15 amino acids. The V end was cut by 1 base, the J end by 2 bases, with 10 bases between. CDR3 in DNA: TGTGCCAGCAGCTTAGGTGCAGGGAACACAGATACGCAGTATTTT. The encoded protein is CASSLGAGNTDTQYF.